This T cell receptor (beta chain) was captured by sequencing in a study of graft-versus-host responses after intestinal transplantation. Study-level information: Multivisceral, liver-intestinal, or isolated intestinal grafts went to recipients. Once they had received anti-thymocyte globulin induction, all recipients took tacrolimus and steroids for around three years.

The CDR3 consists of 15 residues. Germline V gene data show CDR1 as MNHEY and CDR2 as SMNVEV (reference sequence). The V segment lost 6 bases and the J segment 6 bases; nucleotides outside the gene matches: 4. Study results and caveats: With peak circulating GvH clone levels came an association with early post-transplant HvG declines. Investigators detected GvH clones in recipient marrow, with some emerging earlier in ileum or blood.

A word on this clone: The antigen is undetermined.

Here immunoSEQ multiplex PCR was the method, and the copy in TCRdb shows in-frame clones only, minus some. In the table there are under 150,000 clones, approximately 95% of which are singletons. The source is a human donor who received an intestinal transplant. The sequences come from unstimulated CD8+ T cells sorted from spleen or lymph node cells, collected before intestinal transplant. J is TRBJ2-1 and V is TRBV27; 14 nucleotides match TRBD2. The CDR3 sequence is CASRPGLAGVNEQFF. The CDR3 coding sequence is TGTGCCAGCAGACCGGGACTAGCGGGAGTCAATGAGCAGTTCTTC.